This T cell receptor beta chain was captured in a study of shared clonotypes between healthy human individuals. Overall study context: Donors were a couple of women and three men aged 18 to 49.

Terminally differentiated effector memory CD45RA+ cells were left out of the naive CD8 fraction, which was CD45RO-negative and positively selected for CCR7. Whole-study findings and limits: Sharing across a handful of donors was seen in 4% to 6.5% of naive CD4 clonotypes.

Of note for this clone: Its antigen is not known.

In the source study's methods: ImmunoSEQ supplied junction-only sequences lacking quality scores, so filtering was different. Profiling relied on immunoSEQ multiplex PCR, and the TCRdb table lists in-frame clones only, not all of them. V and J calls and clone size come straight from that table; D and trimming were deduced from the DNA. The sample holds more than 550,000 clones, about 90% seen once. The CDR3 is 18 residues long. Germline loops: CDR1 SGDLS, CDR2 YYNGEE. V lost 4 bases and J lost 1; bases outside the gene matches: 8. The source of this sequence is a man aged 30-40 years in good health. The J gene is TRBJ2-3, the V gene TRBV9; 14 positions match TRBD2. The sequencing input was naive CD8+ T cells sorted from blood. The DNA of the CDR3 is TGTGCCAGCAGCCCTCGACTAGCGGGAGGGCCGGGCACAGATACGCAGTATTTT. Amino acids: CASSPRLAGGPGTDTQYF.